The rows below give T cell receptor beta chains drawn from one sample of a study of blood T cell repertoires in COVID-19. Here immunoSEQ multiplex PCR was the method, and the copy in TCRdb shows in-frame clones only, minus some. The sample gives fewer than 250,000 clones, about 88% of which show up once; roughly 2.5% is in the top ten. Sequencing used peripheral blood. The origin of the receptors is a woman aged 60-75 years with acute or convalescent COVID-19. Each CDR3 is given without its conserved first and last residue.

V | CDR3
TRBV5-1 | ASSHSGGASLYNEQF
TRBV5-5 | ASNSGTGVWRDTEAF
TRBV6-5 | ASSYSRSYEQY
TRBV5-6 | ASSSSGSSYNEQF
TRBV19 | ASRPDRPGYGYT
TRBV6-5 | ASMGQRDRSNEQF
TRBV15 | ATRPGQGSYEQY
TRBV18 | ASSPRRGDTGELF
TRBV11-2 | ASSPSGARTEAF
TRBV5-1 | ASTNPGGRSTDTQY
TRBV19 | ASSKGPTGGIYGYT
TRBV28 | ASSWDRTYEQY
TRBV9 | ASSKTGSSYNSPLH
TRBV9 | ASSLLRVGGYT
TRBV14 | ASSQDLGADTQY
TRBV25-1 | ASSEYLAGGRGDTQY
TRBV18 | ASSPGGVSYNEQF
TRBV7-9 | ASSPLRGYGYT
TRBV7-9 | ASSLADRRNYGYT
TRBV18 | ASSRGWAEAF
TRBV7-3 | ASRPGQGRADTEAF
TRBV30 | AWSGGGQGALSNQPQH
TRBV14 | ASSQQGDSPLH
TRBV19 | ASKMAGVDEQF
TRBV6-5 | ASSQLNEQF
TRBV28 | ASRTDSPLH
TRBV5-1 | ASSSRTGREGIQY
TRBV25-1 | ASSWGQNTGELF
TRBV7-9 | ASSALRVGDYGYT
TRBV7-9 | ASSARSGNTIY
TRBV5-1 | ASRTSGLNYGYT
TRBV18 | ASSPGRKQETQY
TRBV7-2 | ASSVHRGQGGELF
TRBV2 | ASMWTREKLF
TRBV5-1 | ASSPAEGAWEKLF
TRBV19 | ASSIGDRGTNEKLF
TRBV6-1 | ASSAGHGNPLEKLF
TRBV5-6 | ASSLAQAYEQY
TRBV18 | ASSGGAGTDTQY
TRBV7-8 | ASSLSGATEAF
TRBV6-5 | ASSYRRRDQPQH
TRBV12-5 | ASGLPQRGALGYT
TRBV7-8 | ASSRGTGGGNQPQH
TRBV4-2 | ASSQPGREEEKLF
TRBV7-2 | ASSPSSRLY
TRBV4-2 | ASSPDRRALNYGYT
TRBV18 | ASSQETGSNPQH
TRBV3-1/TRBV3-2 | ASKPQGMGTEAF
TRBV2 | ASSPLQGSQPQH
TRBV5-1 | ASSPPSGTAYGYT
TRBV27 | ASSSQARDTQY
TRBV7-9 | ARCSPQGENTEAF
TRBV2 | ASSGGLAGGSTQY
TRBV7-2 | ASSKTSGFYQESQY
TRBV4-3 | ASSQEQGQGGNTIY